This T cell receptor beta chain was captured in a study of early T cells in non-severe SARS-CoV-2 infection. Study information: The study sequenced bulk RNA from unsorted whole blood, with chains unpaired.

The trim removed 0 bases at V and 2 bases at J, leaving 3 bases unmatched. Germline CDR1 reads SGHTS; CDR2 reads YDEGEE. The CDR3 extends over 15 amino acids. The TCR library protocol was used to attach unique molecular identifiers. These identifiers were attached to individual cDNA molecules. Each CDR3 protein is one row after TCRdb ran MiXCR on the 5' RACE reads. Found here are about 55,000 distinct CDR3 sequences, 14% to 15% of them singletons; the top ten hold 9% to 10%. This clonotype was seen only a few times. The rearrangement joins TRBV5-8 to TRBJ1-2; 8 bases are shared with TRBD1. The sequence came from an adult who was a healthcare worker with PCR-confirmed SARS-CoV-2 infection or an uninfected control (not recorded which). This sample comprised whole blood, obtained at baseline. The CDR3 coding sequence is TGTGCCAGCAGCTTGGGGTACAGGGGGAACTATGGCTACACCTTC. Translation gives CASSLGYRGNYGYTF.